This record looks at one TCR beta chain sequence and its context. The CDR3 spans 15 residues. CDR1 and CDR2 from the germline V gene are LGHNA and YSLEER. The J segment lost 5 bases and the V segment lost 4 bases, leaving 10 bases of the junction unmatched. The sample is drawn from a study of blood T cell repertoires in COVID-19. Study in general: The study drew acute and convalescent COVID-19 samples from the United States, Italy and Spain. PBMCs, B-cell-depleted T cells, or T cells were the source of the cDNA or gDNA that made up the material.

Study processing details: Reference gene primer amplification in the assay estimated nucleated cell counts. Produced via immunoSEQ multiplex PCR; TCRdb's table is partial and in-frame only. V and J calls and clone size follow that table, whereas D and trimming were derived from the DNA. The sample holds about 100,000 clones, around nine tenths seen once. The chain has TRBV4-3 and TRBJ2-5, with 7 bases that match TRBD2. This TCR was recovered from a woman aged 25-40 years with acute or convalescent COVID-19. The sample comprised peripheral blood. DNA for the CDR3: TGCGCCAGCAGCCCCCGGTGGGGGGGGGAGGAGACCCAGTACTTC. Protein sequence: CASSPRWGGEETQYF.